The 11 T cell receptor beta chains listed next were all sequenced from one sample in a study of T cell responses to AZD1222 COVID-19 vaccine. TCRdb's table, derived via immunoSEQ multiplex PCR, lists solely in-frame clones and lacks some. The sample shows approximately 150,000 clones, about 88% of them seen only once. Sequenced material: peripheral blood, taken on day 0 of AZD1222 vaccination. The receptors were sampled from an adult in good health.

The rearrangement links TRBV4-1 to TRBJ1-1; no firm D call. Trimming removed 6 bases at V and 0 bases at J, with 14 bases between. Germline CDR1 and CDR2: MGHRA and YSYEKL. The length of the CDR3 is 15 residues. The CDR3 DNA is TGCGCCAGCAGTTCCTCCGCTGCGGTGAACACTGAAGCTTTCTTT. Its protein product is CASSSSAAVNTEAFF.

The V and J genes are TRBV9 and TRBJ1-2, with D unresolved. The V gene lost 4 bases and the J gene lost 7 bases, with 17 bases spanning the gap. The V gene's germline CDR1 is SGDLS and CDR2 YYNGEE. This CDR3 has 14 residues. This CDR3 is CASSQTIQNFGYTF. The CDR3 nucleotides are TGTGCCAGCAGCCAAACAATCCAGAATTTTGGCTACACCTTC. Together with reference TRBV9 and TRBJ1-2, the CDR3 gives the full variable domain: DSGVTQTPKHLITATGQRVTLRCSPRSGDLSVYWYQQSLDQGLQFLIQYYNGEERAKGNILERFSAQQFPDLHSELNLSSLELGDSALYFCASSQTIQNFGYTFGSGTRLTVV.

This clone was recorded once. The chain links TRBV4-3 to TRBJ1-3, with 7 bases lining up with TRBD1. Losses at the gene ends were 4 bases for V and 0 bases for J; bases not matched to a gene: 9. Germline-derived CDR1 and CDR2 are LGHNA and YSLEER. The CDR3 spans 17 residues. CDR3 coding DNA: TGCGCCAGCAGCCTTTTCCGGGACAGAGACTCTGGAAACACCATATATTTT. Encoded protein: CASSLFRDRDSGNTIYF.

The chain uses TRBV6-5 and TRBJ2-1; 10 nucleotides line up with TRBD2. CDR3 length equals 14 residues. Germline V gives CDR1 MNHEY, CDR2 SVGAGI. V lost 6 bases, J lost 7 bases, and 6 bases stayed unmatched. The CDR3 region is CASRRLAGPNEQFF. In DNA form, the CDR3 reads TGTGCCAGCAGGAGACTAGCGGGTCCTAATGAGCAGTTCTTC.

The V gene is TRBV7-2, the J gene TRBJ2-3, with TRBD2 matching over 10 bases. Trimming took 1 base from V and 4 from J; bases not matched to a gene: 2. Germline V gene lookup returns CDR1 SGHTA and CDR2 FQGNSA. The CDR3 extends over 15 amino acids. The CDR3, as DNA: TGTGCCAGCAGCTTAGATAGCGGGAGGCCAGATACGCAGTATTTT. Translation: CASSLDSGRPDTQYF. Variable domain in full (rest from reference TRBV7-2 and TRBJ2-3): GAGVSQSPSNKVTEKGKDVELRCDPISGHTALYWYRQSLGQGLEFLIYFQGNSAPDKSGLPSDRFSAERTGGSVSTLTIQRTQQEDSAVYLCASSLDSGRPDTQYFGPGTRLTVL.

The CDR3 sequence: CASGPDRPQGGYTF. The CDR3 DNA sequence: TGTGCTAGTGGTCCAGACAGGCCCCAAGGAGGCTACACCTTC. The chain carries TRBV12-5 and TRBJ1-2; tentatively, D is TRBD1 (6 bases). Germline CDR1 is LGHNT and CDR2 is FRNRAP. Trimming stripped 5 bases from V and 8 bases from J, with 18 bases between. This CDR3 has 14 amino acids.

V and J are TRBV6-1 and TRBJ1-4; D is perhaps TRBD1 (5 bases). The V end lost 3 bases, the J end lost 0 bases, and 11 bases lay between the germline ends. The CDR3 is 16 amino acids. Germline V CDR1 and CDR2: MNHNS, SASEGT. In nucleotides, the CDR3 is TGTGCCAGCAGTGAGCAGACAGTTGCAACTAATGAAAAACTGTTTTTT. Its protein is CASSEQTVATNEKLFF.

The rearrangement joins TRBV2 to TRBJ2-3; weak D call: TRBD1 (6 bases). The CDR3 is made up of 13 amino acids. CDR1 and CDR2 from the germline V gene are SNHLY and FYNNEI. V lost 3 bases and J lost 4, with 8 bases in between. CDR3 nucleotides: TGTGCCAGCAGTGACAGGGGTCCAGATACGCAGTATTTT. It specifies CASSDRGPDTQYF.

The CDR3 here is CASSRGTGGASNEKLFF. The CDR3 nucleotides are TGTGCCAGTAGTAGGGGGACAGGGGGCGCGTCCAATGAAAAACTGTTTTTT. The chain recombines TRBV19 with TRBJ1-4; 12 bases fit TRBD1. Trimming at V came to 4 bases and at J to 5 bases, leaving 8 bases not matched to a gene. Germline V gene sequence: CDR1 LNHDA, CDR2 SQIVND (reference sequence). The CDR3 loop spans 17 amino acids.

The rearrangement uses TRBV18 and TRBJ2-2, with 8 bases that match TRBD2. The CDR3 totals 16 residues. The germline V gene has CDR1 KGHSH and CDR2 LQKENI. V gave up 3 bases and J gave up 3 bases; unmatched junction bases: 6. The CDR3 loop reads CASSPPGGRDTGELFF. CDR3 coding DNA: TGTGCCAGCTCACCCCCGGGGGGGCGAGACACCGGGGAGCTGTTTTTT. Variable domain in full (rest from reference TRBV18 and TRBJ2-2): NAGVMQNPRHLVRRRGQEARLRCSPMKGHSHVYWYRQLPEEGLKFMVYLQKENIIDESGMPKERFSAEFPKEGPSILRIQQVVRGDSAAYFCASSPPGGRDTGELFFGEGSRLTVL.

The chain has TRBV5-1 and TRBJ2-2; TRBD2 might be the D (6 bases). Germline assignment: CDR1 SGHRS and CDR2 YFSETQ. Trimming took off 0 bases at V and 4 bases at J, with 10 bases between the two ends. This CDR3 contains 15 residues. For the CDR3, the DNA is TGCGCCAGCAGCTTGGAGCTAGCGTCCACCGGGGAGCTGTTTTTT. Translated: CASSLELASTGELFF.